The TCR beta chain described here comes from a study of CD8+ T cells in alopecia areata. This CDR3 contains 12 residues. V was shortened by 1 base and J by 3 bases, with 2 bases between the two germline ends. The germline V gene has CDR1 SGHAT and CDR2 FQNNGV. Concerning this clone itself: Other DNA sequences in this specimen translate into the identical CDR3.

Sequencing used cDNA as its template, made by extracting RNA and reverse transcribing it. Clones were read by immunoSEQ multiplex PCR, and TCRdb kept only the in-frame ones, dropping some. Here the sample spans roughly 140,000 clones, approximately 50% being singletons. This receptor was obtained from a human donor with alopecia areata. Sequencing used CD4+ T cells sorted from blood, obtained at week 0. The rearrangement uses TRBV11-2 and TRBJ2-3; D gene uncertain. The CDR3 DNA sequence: TGTGCCAGCAGCTTAGCGACAGATACGCAGTATTTT. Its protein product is CASSLATDTQYF.